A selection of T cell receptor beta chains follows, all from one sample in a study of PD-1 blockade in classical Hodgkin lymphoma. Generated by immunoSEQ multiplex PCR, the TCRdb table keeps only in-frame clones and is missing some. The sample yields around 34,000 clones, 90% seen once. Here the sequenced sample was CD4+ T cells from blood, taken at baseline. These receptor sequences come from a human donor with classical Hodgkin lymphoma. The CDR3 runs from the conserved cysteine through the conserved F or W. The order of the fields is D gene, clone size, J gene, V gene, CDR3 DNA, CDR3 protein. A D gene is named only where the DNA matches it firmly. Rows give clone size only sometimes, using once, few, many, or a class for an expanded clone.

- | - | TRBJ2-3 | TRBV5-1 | TGCGCCAGCAGCTTGGCCTGGGGCACAGATACGCAGTATTTT | CASSLAWGTDTQYF
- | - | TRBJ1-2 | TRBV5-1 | TGCGCCAGTGGTGGGGGAATAGGTGGCTACACCTTC | CASGGGIGGYTF
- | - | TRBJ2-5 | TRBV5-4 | TGTGCCAGCAGCTTGGTTAGCCAAGAGACCCAGTACTTC | CASSLVSQETQYF
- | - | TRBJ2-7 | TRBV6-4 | TGTGCCAGCAGTAGAGTTGTCGAGCAGTACTTC | CASSRVVEQYF
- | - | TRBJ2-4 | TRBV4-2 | TGTGCCAGCAGCCAAGGGCGACAGAAAAACATTCAGTACTTC | CASSQGRQKNIQYF
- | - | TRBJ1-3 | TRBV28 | TGTGCCAGCAGTTTCGGGGGGGCTGGAAACACCATATATTTT | CASSFGGAGNTIYF
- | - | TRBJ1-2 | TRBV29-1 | TGCAGCGTTGAAGATCGGGGACGGGGAGCTAACTATGGCTACACCTTC | CSVEDRGRGANYGYTF
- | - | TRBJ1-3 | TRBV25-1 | TGTGCCAGCAGTGGGGGTGGGCAGGTAATTGGAAACACCATATATTTT | CASSGGGQVIGNTIYF
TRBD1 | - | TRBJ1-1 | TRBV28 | TGTGCCAGCAGTTTTGGGGACAGTCTCGGGACTGAAGCTTTCTTT | CASSFGDSLGTEAFF
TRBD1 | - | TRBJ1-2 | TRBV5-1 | TGCGCCAGCAGCAATAGACAGGGGGTGGATGGCTACACCTTC | CASSNRQGVDGYTF
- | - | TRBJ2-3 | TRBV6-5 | TGTGCCAGCAGCCCAGGGGGGCCAGATACGCAGTATTTT | CASSPGGPDTQYF
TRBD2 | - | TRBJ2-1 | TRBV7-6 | TGTGCCAGCAGCTTAGGGGGCGGGAGGGTTTACAATGAGCAGTTCTTC | CASSLGGGRVYNEQFF
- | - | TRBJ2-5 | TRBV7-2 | TGTGCCAGCAGCTTAGAGGCAACTACACAGCAGTACTTC | CASSLEATTQQYF
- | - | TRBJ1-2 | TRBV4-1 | TGCGCCAGCAGCTCACAGGGTTATGGCTACACCTTC | CASSSQGYGYTF
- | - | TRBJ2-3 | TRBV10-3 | TGTGCCATATCAAGTCGGCAGGGGCGGGGAGAAACAGATACGCAGTATTTT | CAISSRQGRGETDTQYF
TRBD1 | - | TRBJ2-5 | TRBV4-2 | TGTGCCAGCAGCCAAGAGGTAGGGGGCCCCATGGAGACCCAGTACTTC | CASSQEVGGPMETQYF
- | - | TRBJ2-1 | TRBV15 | TGTGCCACCAGCAGAGATAGCGGGACAGGTAGTGAGCAGTTCTTC | CATSRDSGTGSEQFF
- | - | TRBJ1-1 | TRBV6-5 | TGTGCCAGCAGACTAGGGTTGGCTGAAGCTTTCTTT | CASRLGLAEAFF
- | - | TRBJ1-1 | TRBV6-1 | TGTGCCAGCAGACTATCGGGGGGGAACACTGAAGCTTTCTTT | CASRLSGGNTEAFF
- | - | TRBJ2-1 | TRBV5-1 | TGCGCCACAAAGGACTCTCCGGGCAATGAGCAGTTCTTC | CATKDSPGNEQFF
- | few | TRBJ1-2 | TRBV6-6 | TGTGCCAGCAGTTACGAGTATGGCTACACCTTC | CASSYEYGYTF
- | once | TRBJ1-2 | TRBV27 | TGTGCCAGCAGTCCGTGGGAGGGAGGCTACACCTTC | CASSPWEGGYTF
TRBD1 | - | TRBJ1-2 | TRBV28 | TGTGCCAGCAAGGCCCAGGGGGCGCGGGGCTACACCTTC | CASKAQGARGYTF
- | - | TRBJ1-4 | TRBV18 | TGTGCCAGCTCACCACCAAAAACAGGCTTCCAAAAACTGTTTTTT | CASSPPKTGFQKLFF
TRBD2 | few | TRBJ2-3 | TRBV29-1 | TGCAGCGTTGGGGAGGGTACGCAGTATTTT | CSVGEGTQYF
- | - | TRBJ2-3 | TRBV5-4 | TGTGCCAGCAGCTTGGCAGATACGCAGTATTTT | CASSLADTQYF
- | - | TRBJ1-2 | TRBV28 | TGTGCCAGCAGTGCTTCCGGGACCGATGGCTACACCTTC | CASSASGTDGYTF
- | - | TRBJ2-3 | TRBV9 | TGTGCCAGCAGCGTAGCAGGAAGGGGCACAGATACGCAGTATTTT | CASSVAGRGTDTQYF
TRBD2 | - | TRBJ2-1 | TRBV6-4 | TGTGCCAGCGGACTGACTAGCGGGGATGAGCAGTTCTTC | CASGLTSGDEQFF
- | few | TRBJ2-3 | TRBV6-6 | TGTGCCAGCAGTTACTACTCAGATACGCAGTATTTT | CASSYYSDTQYF
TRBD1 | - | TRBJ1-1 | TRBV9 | TGTGCCAGCAGCTCCCGGACAGGGGAGAACACTGAAGCTTTCTTT | CASSSRTGENTEAFF
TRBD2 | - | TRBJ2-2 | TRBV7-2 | TGTGCCAGCCGCCGGACTAGCAGAGGATCTGGGGAGCTGTTTTTT | CASRRTSRGSGELFF
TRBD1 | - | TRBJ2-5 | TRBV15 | TGTGCCACCAGCTCCCGGACAGGGGGCACAGAGACCCAGTACTTC | CATSSRTGGTETQYF
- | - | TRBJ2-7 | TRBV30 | TGTGCCTGGAGTGTAACCCCGAACGAGCAGTACTTC | CAWSVTPNEQYF
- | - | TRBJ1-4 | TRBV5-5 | TGTGCCAGCAGCTTGGTGCTCATCAATGAAAAACTGTTTTTT | CASSLVLINEKLFF
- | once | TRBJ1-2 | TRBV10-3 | TGTGCCATCAGTGGGAGGGGTATAGGGGGCTACACCTTC | CAISGRGIGGYTF
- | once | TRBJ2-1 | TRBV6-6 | TGTGCCAGCAGCTCCCGTCACTCCTACGATGAGCAGTTCTTC | CASSSRHSYDEQFF
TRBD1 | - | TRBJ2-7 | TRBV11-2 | TGTGCCAGCAGCCCCGGACAGGGATTATACGAGCAGTACTTC | CASSPGQGLYEQYF
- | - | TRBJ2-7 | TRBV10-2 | TGCGCCAGCAGGAGAGCGGGTCCCTACGAGCAGTACTTC | CASRRAGPYEQYF
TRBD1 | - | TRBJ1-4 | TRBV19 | TGTGCCAGTAACCCCGCCCGGACAGGGAGGGAAAAACTGTTTTTT | CASNPARTGREKLFF
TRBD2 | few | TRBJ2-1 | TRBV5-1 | TGCGCCAGCAGCTTGGATACCCAACTAGCGGGAGTTGAGCAGTTCTTC | CASSLDTQLAGVEQFF
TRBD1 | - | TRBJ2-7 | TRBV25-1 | TGTGCCAGCAGTGAGGGACAGGGTTGTTACTTC | CASSEGQGCYF
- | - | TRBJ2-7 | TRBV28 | TGTGCCAGCAGTTTAAGAGCTGGGCTTGGAACCTACGAGCAGTACTTC | CASSLRAGLGTYEQYF